Only a few counts were recorded for the clone carrying this T cell receptor (beta chain). The sample belongs to a study of CDR3 diversity in severe acne. TCRdb redid the calling of the PCR reads with MiXCR, one entry per CDR3 protein. The repertoire holds 89,000 or so distinct CDR3 sequences, roughly half seen once, with over 9.5% in the top ten. This receptor was obtained from a male donor in good health, serving as a control. The specimen was blood.

CDR3 DNA sequence: TGTGCCAGCAGGGCGAGTATGACAACCTACGAGCAGTACTTC. It is translated as CASRASMTTYEQYF. The chain uses TRBV6-5 and TRBJ2-7; no firm D call. The CDR3 has 14 residues. CDR1 and CDR2 from the germline V gene are MNHEY and SVGAGI. V lost 6 bases and J lost 2, with 14 bases in between.